What follows are 11 T cell receptor beta chains derived from one specimen sequenced in a study of shared T cell receptors in the human thymus. Generated by immunoSEQ multiplex PCR, the TCRdb table keeps only in-frame clones and is missing some. This sample has 640,000 or so clones, with about 87% found just once. A further study also used this sample, focusing on human thymus T cells.

What was sequenced was thymocytes. The receptors shown here come from a boy under two years old with a congenital heart defect.

In its sample, this clone was seen a few times. The chain is built from TRBV28 and TRBJ2-3, with 7 bases lining up with TRBD1. CDR3 size: 15 residues. V was pared by 7 bases and J by 1 base, with 8 bases of the junction left unmatched. Germline V lookup: CDR1 MDHEN, CDR2 SYDVKM. CDR3 DNA sequence: TGTGCCAGCACCCTACAGGGGCCCCGCACAGATACGCAGTATTTT. This encodes CASTLQGPRTDTQYF.

The V call is TRBV27, the J call TRBJ1-1; D is possibly TRBD1 (5 bases). Trimming took 5 bases from V and 4 from J, leaving 23 bases between them. CDR1 is MNHEY and CDR2 is SMNVEV in the germline V gene (reference sequence). The CDR3 consists of 17 residues. In DNA form, the CDR3 reads TGTGCCAGCAGTCCCCCAATAGGGGTGGGGTTGTTCACTGAAGCTTTCTTT. This encodes CASSPPIGVGLFTEAFF.

This clone appeared a single time. J is TRBJ2-1 and V is TRBV7-6, with 9 nucleotides matching TRBD1. Germline assignment: CDR1 SGHVS and CDR2 FNYEAQ. CDR3 size: 15 residues. The junction had 11 bases not matched to a gene; V was cut back by 5 bases and J by 9 bases. DNA of the CDR3: TGTGCCAGCAGCCCATCCGGGACAGGGCGGGTTGAGCAGTTCTTC. Protein product: CASSPSGTGRVEQFF.

The chain is built from TRBV19 and TRBJ1-1, with unresolved D. CDR1 is LNHDA, CDR2 SQIVND, per germline (reference sequence). Trimming took 5 bases from V and 0 from J, leaving 19 bases between them. This CDR3 comprises 17 residues. Here the CDR3 DNA reads TGTGCCAGTAGTTCCCACCGGGGTAGCTTTATGAACACTGAAGCTTTCTTT. Translating it yields CASSSHRGSFMNTEAFF.

This chain connects TRBV28 to TRBJ1-4, with D possibly being TRBD1 (5 bases). Trimming shortened V by 2 bases and J by 4 bases, and 11 bases separated the two germline ends. This CDR3 region has 15 residues. The germline CDR1 and CDR2 sequences are MDHEN and SYDVKM. Written as DNA, the CDR3 is TGTGCCAGCAGTTTAGGAGTAGGGGATAATGAAAAACTGTTTTTT. Residues: CASSLGVGDNEKLFF.

The rearrangement joins TRBV10-3 to TRBJ2-1; 12 bases map to TRBD2. Germline CDR1 is ENHRY and CDR2 is SYGVKD. Losses at the gene ends were 7 bases for V and 4 bases for J; bases not matched to a gene: 11. The CDR3 totals 17 residues. The CDR3 coding sequence is TGTGCCATCAATTCCGCGACTAGCGGGAGTGGGTACAATGAGCAGTTCTTC. Protein sequence: CAINSATSGSGYNEQFF.

The chain combines TRBV7-9 with TRBJ1-5; weak D call: TRBD1 (6 bases). Germline-derived CDR1 and CDR2 are SEHNR and FQNEAQ (reference sequence). The CDR3 runs to 16 residues. V shed 4 bases and J shed 0 bases, with 13 bases lying between them. The CDR3 DNA sequence: TGTGCCAGCAGCTCTACAGGGACACTTAGCAATCAGCCCCAGCATTTT. Translating it yields CASSSTGTLSNQPQHF.

The genes are TRBV5-4 and TRBJ2-4; 9 bases are shared with TRBD1. This CDR3 contains 14 residues. Losses at the gene ends were 3 bases for V and 11 bases for J; bases not matched to a gene: 9. Per germline, CDR1 SGHNT and CDR2 YYREEE (reference sequence). This CDR3 is CASSSTAGTGLQYF. CDR3 DNA: TGTGCCAGCAGCTCGACGGCCGGGACAGGGCTTCAGTACTTC. Together with reference TRBV5-4 and TRBJ2-4, the CDR3 gives the full variable domain: ETGVTQSPTHLIKTRGQQVTLRCSSQSGHNTVSWYQQALGQGPQFIFQYYREEENGRGNFPPRFSGLQFPNYSSELNVNALELDDSALYLCASSSTAGTGLQYFGAGTRLSVL.

The chain employs TRBV2 and TRBJ1-2; the match to TRBD1 covers 9 bases. The CDR3 is 18 residues long. After removal of 7 bases from V and 0 bases from J, the junction contained 15 bases not matched to a gene. From germline, CDR1 is SNHLY and CDR2 FYNNEI. This chain's CDR3 is CASTKRGGTGKTNYGYTF. CDR3 in DNA: TGTGCCAGCACTAAGAGAGGAGGGACAGGGAAGACTAACTATGGCTACACCTTC.

This clone was seen a single time. J is TRBJ2-7 and V is TRBV7-9; 7 bases line up with TRBD1. The CDR3 is 16 residues long. V gave up 1 base and J gave up 2 bases; unmatched junction bases: 8. CDR1 and CDR2 from the germline V gene are SEHNR and FQNEAQ (reference sequence). The CDR3 region has the DNA TGTGCCAGCAGCTTAGACGCAGGGGGAGAACCCTACGAGCAGTACTTC. Its protein is CASSLDAGGEPYEQYF.

In its sample, this clone was seen once. This rearrangement joins TRBV6-5 to TRBJ2-5; the D gene is possibly TRBD2 (5 bases). The CDR3 covers 15 residues. With 0 bases removed from V and 2 bases from J, the gap between germline ends came to 10 bases. The germline V gene encodes CDR1 MNHEY and CDR2 SVGAGI. CDR3 nucleotide sequence: TGTGCCAGCAGTTACTCAGTACTAGGACAAGAGACCCAGTACTTC. Its translation: CASSYSVLGQETQYF.